The following is a T cell receptor beta chain sequence with its context. Its antigen is unidentified. CDR3 length equals 15 residues. J was trimmed by 0 bases and V by 2 bases; bases with no gene match: 5. Germline CDR1 is SGHRS and CDR2 is YFSETQ. These data belong to a study of T cell repertoires in cytomegalovirus infection. At the level of the study: Signatures in public TCR beta sequences pointed to both CMV infection and matching HLA type.

The study's findings and limits: In two of eight donors, the top clonotype was HLA-C-restricted CMV-specific.

A single record per CDR3 protein comes from TCRdb applying MiXCR to the reads. The profile shows roughly 69,000 distinct CDR3 sequences, about 29% of them singletons. V is TRBV5-1 and J is TRBJ2-7; 7 positions agree with TRBD1. The receptor was isolated from a human donor in good health (CMV status not recorded). Some clones in this sample may be carry-over from other donors' samples. Source: CD8+ T cells from cultured PBMCs, taken from culture after CMV antigen stimulation. The CDR3 spells CASSFHRGSSYEQYF. CDR3 bases: TGCGCCAGCAGCTTTCACAGGGGAAGCTCCTACGAGCAGTACTTC.